A selection of T cell receptor beta chains follows, all from one sample in a study of T cells in Graves' hyperthyroidism and ophthalmopathy. TCRdb processed the multiplex PCR reads anew with MiXCR; each CDR3 protein has one entry. Found here are roughly 400,000 distinct CDR3 sequences, approximately 25% of them singletons; the top ten hold roughly 80%. The sequencing sample was made of blood. The receptors derive from a man aged 50 to 59 with Graves' hyperthyroidism. Both conserved end residues are part of each CDR3. Each record gives: J gene, V gene, D gene, clone size, CDR3 DNA, CDR3 protein. D genes are given only for firm matches. Some rows mark clone size as missing; the rest say once, few, many or name a class of expanded clone.

j_call: TRBJ2-7
v_call: TRBV27
d_call: .
clone_size: .
cdr3_nt: TGTGCCAGCAGTTTATTAGGGGACTCCAACTACGAGCAGTACTTC
cdr3_aa: CASSLLGDSNYEQYF

j_call: TRBJ2-3
v_call: TRBV5-4
d_call: TRBD1
clone_size: .
cdr3_nt: TGTGCCAGCAGCGTGGACAGGGAAGATACGCAGTATTTT
cdr3_aa: CASSVDREDTQYF

j_call: TRBJ2-1
v_call: TRBV18
d_call: .
clone_size: .
cdr3_nt: TGTGCCAGCTCACCACCAGTGGGTAGAGATGAGCAGTTCTTC
cdr3_aa: CASSPPVGRDEQFF

j_call: TRBJ1-2
v_call: TRBV6-1
d_call: .
clone_size: .
cdr3_nt: TGTGCCAGCAGTGAAGGCCCGTTGCGCTATGGCTACACCTTC
cdr3_aa: CASSEGPLRYGYTF

j_call: TRBJ1-5
v_call: TRBV9
d_call: .
clone_size: .
cdr3_nt: TGTGCCAGCAGCGTAGAAGGGAACAGCAATCAGCCCCAGCATTTT
cdr3_aa: CASSVEGNSNQPQHF

j_call: TRBJ2-1
v_call: TRBV7-9
d_call: .
clone_size: many
cdr3_nt: TGTGCCAGCAGCGTGCGGGATGAGCAGTTCTTC
cdr3_aa: CASSVRDEQFF

j_call: TRBJ1-1
v_call: TRBV19
d_call: .
clone_size: .
cdr3_nt: TGTGCCAGTAGTATAGTCACAGGGTCGACTGAAGCTTTCTTT
cdr3_aa: CASSIVTGSTEAFF

j_call: TRBJ2-2
v_call: TRBV7-8
d_call: .
clone_size: .
cdr3_nt: TGTGCCAGCAGCTTAGTTTTAGCTTATCCGAACACCGGGGAGCTGTTTTTT
cdr3_aa: CASSLVLAYPNTGELFF

j_call: TRBJ2-1
v_call: TRBV11-2
d_call: .
clone_size: many
cdr3_nt: TGTGCCAGCAGCTCCCGGGACTCACCCTACAATGAGCAGTTCTTC
cdr3_aa: CASSSRDSPYNEQFF

j_call: TRBJ2-7
v_call: TRBV12-5
d_call: TRBD1
clone_size: few
cdr3_nt: TGTGCTAGTGGGTCAGGGGGTTCCTACGAGCAGTACTTC
cdr3_aa: CASGSGGSYEQYF

j_call: TRBJ2-7
v_call: TRBV7-2
d_call: TRBD2
clone_size: few
cdr3_nt: TGTGCCAGCAAGCGGGGTATCGTACAAAACTCCTACGAGCAGTACTTC
cdr3_aa: CASKRGIVQNSYEQYF

j_call: TRBJ2-1
v_call: TRBV12-3/TRBV12-4
d_call: TRBD2
clone_size: many
cdr3_nt: TGTGCCAGCAGTCCCCACTGGATGGTAGCGGGAGAGTCCTACAATGAGCAGTTCTTC
cdr3_aa: CASSPHWMVAGESYNEQFF

j_call: TRBJ2-7
v_call: TRBV29-1
d_call: .
clone_size: few
cdr3_nt: TGCAGCGCCAGGGACGGTAGCTCCTACGAGCAGTACTTC
cdr3_aa: CSARDGSSYEQYF

j_call: TRBJ2-7
v_call: TRBV3-1
d_call: TRBD2
clone_size: .
cdr3_nt: TGTGCCAGCAGCTTCAGGACTAGCGGGGCCTACGAGCAGTACTTC
cdr3_aa: CASSFRTSGAYEQYF

j_call: TRBJ2-5
v_call: TRBV6-2/TRBV6-3
d_call: .
clone_size: .
cdr3_nt: TGTGCCACCTCGCCGTTGGGGGGGACCCAGTACTTC
cdr3_aa: CATSPLGGTQYF

j_call: TRBJ1-1
v_call: TRBV6-2/TRBV6-3
d_call: TRBD1
clone_size: few
cdr3_nt: TGTGCCAGCAGTTCGGGACAGGCTGTAAGTTTAATGAACACTGAAGCTTTCTTT
cdr3_aa: CASSSGQAVSLMNTEAFF

j_call: TRBJ2-1
v_call: TRBV19
d_call: .
clone_size: .
cdr3_nt: TGTGCCAGTAGTATGGTCACTTACAATGAGCAGTTCTTC
cdr3_aa: CASSMVTYNEQFF

j_call: TRBJ2-5
v_call: TRBV5-1
d_call: .
clone_size: few
cdr3_nt: TGCGCCAGCAGCTTGACAGCGGCCCAAGAGACCCAGTACTTC
cdr3_aa: CASSLTAAQETQYF

j_call: TRBJ2-3
v_call: TRBV9
d_call: TRBD2
clone_size: few
cdr3_nt: TGTGCCAGCAGCGTGGGACTAGCGGGAGGGTTCTCTACTCCTGATACGCAGTATTTT
cdr3_aa: CASSVGLAGGFSTPDTQYF

j_call: TRBJ2-1
v_call: TRBV6-1
d_call: .
clone_size: many
cdr3_nt: TGTGCCAGCAGTGCGCGGATAGGGGATGAGCAGTTCTTC
cdr3_aa: CASSARIGDEQFF

j_call: TRBJ1-2
v_call: TRBV20-1
d_call: .
clone_size: few
cdr3_nt: TGCAGTGCTAGTCAATCTAGACTTAACTATGGCTACACCTTC
cdr3_aa: CSASQSRLNYGYTF

j_call: TRBJ2-6
v_call: TRBV20-1
d_call: .
clone_size: few
cdr3_nt: TGCAGTGCTAGAGATGTTCTGCTTTCTGGGGCCAACGTCCTGACTTTC
cdr3_aa: CSARDVLLSGANVLTF

j_call: TRBJ1-1
v_call: TRBV5-1
d_call: TRBD1
clone_size: .
cdr3_nt: TGCGCCAGCCGACAGGGGGCTGACACTGAAGCTTTCTTT
cdr3_aa: CASRQGADTEAFF

j_call: TRBJ2-3
v_call: TRBV18
d_call: .
clone_size: many
cdr3_nt: TGTGCCAGCTCACTCCCGGAACCGGGCCGCACAGATACGCAGTATTTT
cdr3_aa: CASSLPEPGRTDTQYF

j_call: TRBJ1-1
v_call: TRBV7-2
d_call: .
clone_size: many
cdr3_nt: TGTGCCAGCAGCTCAAAGGGTGGCACTGAAGCTTTCTTT
cdr3_aa: CASSSKGGTEAFF

j_call: TRBJ2-5
v_call: TRBV5-1
d_call: TRBD1
clone_size: .
cdr3_nt: TGCGCCAGCAGCCGGACAGGGGGGGAGCGAGAGACCCAGTACTTC
cdr3_aa: CASSRTGGERETQYF

j_call: TRBJ2-5
v_call: TRBV7-9
d_call: .
clone_size: .
cdr3_nt: TGTGCCAGCAGCTGGGGGGTAACTCCCCAAGAGACCCAGTACTTC
cdr3_aa: CASSWGVTPQETQYF

j_call: TRBJ2-1
v_call: TRBV29-1
d_call: TRBD2
clone_size: many
cdr3_nt: TGCAGCGTGGAAGAGGGTAGCGGGGCCTCCTACAATGAGCAGTTCTTC
cdr3_aa: CSVEEGSGASYNEQFF

j_call: TRBJ2-1
v_call: TRBV18
d_call: .
clone_size: many
cdr3_nt: TGTGCCAGCTCACCACCCCCCGTCTACAATGAGCAGTTCTTC
cdr3_aa: CASSPPPVYNEQFF

j_call: TRBJ1-2
v_call: TRBV11-2
d_call: .
clone_size: .
cdr3_nt: TGTGCCAGCAGCTCTAGGGACAACTATGGCTACACCTTC
cdr3_aa: CASSSRDNYGYTF

j_call: TRBJ2-7
v_call: TRBV4-1
d_call: TRBD2
clone_size: .
cdr3_nt: TGCGCCAGCAGCCAAGAGCGGGGCGGGGGGAGAGGATACGAGCAGTACTTC
cdr3_aa: CASSQERGGGRGYEQYF

j_call: TRBJ2-1
v_call: TRBV2
d_call: TRBD2
clone_size: .
cdr3_nt: TGTGCCAGCAGTAATGATCCGGGAGGGTCAAACAATGAGCAGTTCTTC
cdr3_aa: CASSNDPGGSNNEQFF

j_call: TRBJ1-1
v_call: TRBV28
d_call: .
clone_size: few
cdr3_nt: TGTGCCAGCAGCGCAGGGACCCCGCCGTCCGGAGCTTTCTTT
cdr3_aa: CASSAGTPPSGAFF

j_call: TRBJ2-1
v_call: TRBV9
d_call: TRBD2
clone_size: few
cdr3_nt: TGTGCCAGCAGCGTGGGGACTAGCGGTTCCAGCTCCTACAATGAGCAGTTCTTC
cdr3_aa: CASSVGTSGSSSYNEQFF

j_call: TRBJ2-4
v_call: TRBV5-1
d_call: TRBD2
clone_size: .
cdr3_nt: TGCGCCAGCTCCCTGGGACCTATGGTAGCGGGAGTAAAAAACATTCAGTACTTC
cdr3_aa: CASSLGPMVAGVKNIQYF

j_call: TRBJ2-1
v_call: TRBV27
d_call: .
clone_size: .
cdr3_nt: TGTGCCAGCAGTCTCCCGGGAGCTGGGGCCAATGAGCAGTTCTTC
cdr3_aa: CASSLPGAGANEQFF

j_call: TRBJ2-3
v_call: TRBV9
d_call: .
clone_size: .
cdr3_nt: TGTGCCAGCAGCGTAGATGCCGGGCCTCCTAGAAATACGCAGTATTTT
cdr3_aa: CASSVDAGPPRNTQYF

j_call: TRBJ2-7
v_call: TRBV14
d_call: .
clone_size: .
cdr3_nt: TGTGCCAGCACCTTCGGGGAGGCTCCGTTCTACGAGCAGTACTTC
cdr3_aa: CASTFGEAPFYEQYF

j_call: TRBJ2-1
v_call: TRBV10-2
d_call: .
clone_size: .
cdr3_nt: TGCGCCAGCAGTGAAAACAAGAACAATGAGCAGTTCTTC
cdr3_aa: CASSENKNNEQFF

j_call: TRBJ2-4
v_call: TRBV12-3/TRBV12-4
d_call: .
clone_size: many
cdr3_nt: TGTGCCAGCAGTTTTGGACAGTTAGCCAAAAACATTCAGTACTTC
cdr3_aa: CASSFGQLAKNIQYF

j_call: TRBJ1-1
v_call: TRBV6-1
d_call: .
clone_size: many
cdr3_nt: TGTGCCAGCAGTGAAGCAGGGACGGGCACTGAAGCTTTCTTT
cdr3_aa: CASSEAGTGTEAFF

j_call: TRBJ1-4
v_call: TRBV5-1
d_call: .
clone_size: .
cdr3_nt: TGCGCCAGCACCCTCGGGAGGGGGAGGCTATCAACTAATGAAAAACTGTTTTTT
cdr3_aa: CASTLGRGRLSTNEKLFF

j_call: TRBJ2-3
v_call: TRBV12-3/TRBV12-4
d_call: .
clone_size: few
cdr3_nt: TGTGCCAGCAGTTTGTCGGTAGATACGCAGTATTTT
cdr3_aa: CASSLSVDTQYF

j_call: TRBJ2-2
v_call: TRBV7-9
d_call: .
clone_size: few
cdr3_nt: TGTGCCAGCAGCCCCGAGGGGGGGCGAACCGGGGAGCTGTTTTTT
cdr3_aa: CASSPEGGRTGELFF

j_call: TRBJ2-7
v_call: TRBV12-3/TRBV12-4
d_call: TRBD2
clone_size: many
cdr3_nt: TGTGCCAGCAGTCCTAGCGGGAGCTCCTACGAGCAGTACTTC
cdr3_aa: CASSPSGSSYEQYF

j_call: TRBJ1-2
v_call: TRBV7-9
d_call: .
clone_size: few
cdr3_nt: TGTGCCAGCAGCCAGGGAGATGGCTACACCTTC
cdr3_aa: CASSQGDGYTF

j_call: TRBJ2-5
v_call: TRBV20-1
d_call: .
clone_size: .
cdr3_nt: TGCAGTGCTAGAGGCCAAAAAGGGGAGACCCAGTACTTC
cdr3_aa: CSARGQKGETQYF

j_call: TRBJ2-1
v_call: TRBV10-2
d_call: .
clone_size: .
cdr3_nt: TGCGCCAGCTCGGGGCCGCCGGGCTCCTACAATGAGCAGTTCTTC
cdr3_aa: CASSGPPGSYNEQFF

j_call: TRBJ2-5
v_call: TRBV3-1
d_call: .
clone_size: many
cdr3_nt: TGTGCCAGCAGCCACCGGGGACTCGGGCAAGAGACCCAGTACTTC
cdr3_aa: CASSHRGLGQETQYF

j_call: TRBJ2-4
v_call: TRBV2
d_call: .
clone_size: few
cdr3_nt: TGTGCCAGCAGCGCCCGGGGGGCGCTAGCCAAAAACATTCAGTACTTC
cdr3_aa: CASSARGALAKNIQYF

j_call: TRBJ1-1
v_call: TRBV20-1
d_call: .
clone_size: .
cdr3_nt: TGCAGTGCTAGAGTAGTTGTGGGGTACACTGAAGCTTTCTTT
cdr3_aa: CSARVVVGYTEAFF

j_call: TRBJ1-2
v_call: TRBV24-1
d_call: TRBD1
clone_size: .
cdr3_nt: TGTGCCACCAGGCGAGGGGCCCAGGGGGTCTACACCTTC
cdr3_aa: CATRRGAQGVYTF

j_call: TRBJ2-1
v_call: TRBV12-3/TRBV12-4
d_call: TRBD2
clone_size: .
cdr3_nt: TGTGCCAGCAGTGCGGGAGGAGGCTCCTACAATGAGCAGTTCTTC
cdr3_aa: CASSAGGGSYNEQFF

j_call: TRBJ1-5
v_call: TRBV12-3/TRBV12-4
d_call: .
clone_size: few
cdr3_nt: TGTGCCAGCAGTTTGGCGGGAAATCAGCCCCAGCATTTT
cdr3_aa: CASSLAGNQPQHF

j_call: TRBJ2-7
v_call: TRBV29-1
d_call: TRBD2
clone_size: few
cdr3_nt: TGCAGCGGGGTACTAGCGGGAGCGGGAGAGCAGTACTTC
cdr3_aa: CSGVLAGAGEQYF